This T cell receptor beta chain was sequenced for a study of shared clonotypes between healthy human individuals. Study observations and caveats: Clonotype sharing among the donors was expected to vary with sequencing depth. Clonotypes shared by all four sorted-subset donors had higher generation probabilities than non-shared clonotypes.

V gave up 0 bases and J gave up 4 bases, with 7 bases separating them. This CDR3 comprises 13 residues. In germline, CDR1 is SGHRS, CDR2 YFSETQ. In the case of this clone: The antigen is unknown.

Here immunoSEQ multiplex PCR was the method, and the copy in TCRdb shows in-frame clones only, minus some. The sample carries some 2,000,000 clones, roughly 95% recorded once. The TCR was taken from a man younger than 35 in good health. The chain combines TRBV5-1 with TRBJ1-2; D gene uncertain. The sample taken for sequencing was naive CD4+ T cells sorted from blood. The subset here: CD45RA+ positively selected. The CDR3 protein is CASSLVRSYGYTF. CDR3 sequence (DNA): TGCGCCAGCAGCTTGGTACGGAGCTATGGCTACACCTTC.